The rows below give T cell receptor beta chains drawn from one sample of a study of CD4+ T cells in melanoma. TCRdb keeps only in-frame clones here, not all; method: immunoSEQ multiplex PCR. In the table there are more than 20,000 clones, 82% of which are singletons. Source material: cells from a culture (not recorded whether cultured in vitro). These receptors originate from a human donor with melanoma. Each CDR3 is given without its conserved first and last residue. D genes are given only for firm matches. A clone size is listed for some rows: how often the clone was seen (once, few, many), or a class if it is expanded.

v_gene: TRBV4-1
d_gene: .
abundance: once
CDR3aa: ASSQVGFRSPLH

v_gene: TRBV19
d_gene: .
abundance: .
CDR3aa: ASSIRGPLQGLGTEAF

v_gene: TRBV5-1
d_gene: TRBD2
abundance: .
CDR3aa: ASNPGLAGPDTQY

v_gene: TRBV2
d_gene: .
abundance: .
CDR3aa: ASKEGSYNEQF

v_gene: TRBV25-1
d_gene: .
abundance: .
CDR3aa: ASSESGRYMAF

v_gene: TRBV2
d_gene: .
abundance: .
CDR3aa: ASSEVNVNQPQH

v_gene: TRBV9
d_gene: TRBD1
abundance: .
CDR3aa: ASSAFWGTGGSGANVLT

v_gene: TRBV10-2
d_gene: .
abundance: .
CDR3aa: ASRGASTGELF

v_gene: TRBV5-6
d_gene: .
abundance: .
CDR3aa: ASSLAERVYGYT

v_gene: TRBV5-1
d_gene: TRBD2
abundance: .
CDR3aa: ASSFGGGSTGELF

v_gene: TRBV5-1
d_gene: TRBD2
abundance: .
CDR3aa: ASTPQGLAGGADTQY

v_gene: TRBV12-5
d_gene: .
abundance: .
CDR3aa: ASGQIIRTLRSGELF

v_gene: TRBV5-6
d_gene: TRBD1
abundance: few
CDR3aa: ASSKKTGVNSPLH

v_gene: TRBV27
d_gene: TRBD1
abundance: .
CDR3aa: ASSLARTGFADPLH

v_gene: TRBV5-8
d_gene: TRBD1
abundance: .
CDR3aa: ASSFTGGDEKLF

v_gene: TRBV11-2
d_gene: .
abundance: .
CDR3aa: ASSFEVGRSYEQY

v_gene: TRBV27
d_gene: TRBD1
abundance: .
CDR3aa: ASSPAGQVSPLH

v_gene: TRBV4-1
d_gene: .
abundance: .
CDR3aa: ASSQTDSRGNTIY

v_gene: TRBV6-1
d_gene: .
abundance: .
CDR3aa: ASSAGSGTDTQY

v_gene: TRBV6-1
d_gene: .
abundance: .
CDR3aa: ASSAFPMESYEQY

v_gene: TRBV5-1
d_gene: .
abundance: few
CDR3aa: ASRGHYNSPLH

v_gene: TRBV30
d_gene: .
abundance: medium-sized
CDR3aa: ASQPSGTSTDTQY

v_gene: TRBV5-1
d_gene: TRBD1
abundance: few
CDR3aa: ASSTRTGYTGELF

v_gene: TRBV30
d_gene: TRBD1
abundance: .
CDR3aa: AWSGTEISYSNQPQH

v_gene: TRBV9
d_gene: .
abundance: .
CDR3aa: ASSVAPGEISGNTIY

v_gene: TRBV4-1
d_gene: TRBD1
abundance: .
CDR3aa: ASGQDRVNEQF

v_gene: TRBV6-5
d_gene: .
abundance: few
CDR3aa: ASSPQGYEQY

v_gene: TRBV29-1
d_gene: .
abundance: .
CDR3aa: SVEPRTSYGYT

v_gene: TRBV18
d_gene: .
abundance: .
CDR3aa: ASSPKVLNEKLF

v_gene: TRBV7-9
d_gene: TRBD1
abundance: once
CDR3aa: ASSANQGAETQY

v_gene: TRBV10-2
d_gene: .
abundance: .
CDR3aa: ASSVGGTLAYEQY

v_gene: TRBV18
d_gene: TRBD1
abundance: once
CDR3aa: ASGTGTGFTGELF

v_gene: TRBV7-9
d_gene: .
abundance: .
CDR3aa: ASSRRGIGETQY

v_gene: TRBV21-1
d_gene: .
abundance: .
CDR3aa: ASSKVGASGSNEQF

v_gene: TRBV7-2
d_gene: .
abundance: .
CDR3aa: ASSLGLGGDGYT

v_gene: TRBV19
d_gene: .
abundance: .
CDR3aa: ASSISRGEKLF

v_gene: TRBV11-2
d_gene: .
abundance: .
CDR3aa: ASSFAGPYNEQF

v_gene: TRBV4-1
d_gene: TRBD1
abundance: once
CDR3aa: ASSPQGAIRIDYGYT

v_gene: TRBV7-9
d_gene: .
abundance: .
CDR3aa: ASSLDGQGAFA

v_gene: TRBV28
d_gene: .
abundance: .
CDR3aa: ASVLPDRNEQF

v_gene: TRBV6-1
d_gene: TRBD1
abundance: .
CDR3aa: ASSRDRGPPLH

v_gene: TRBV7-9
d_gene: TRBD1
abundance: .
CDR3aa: ASSQETGGSNYGYT

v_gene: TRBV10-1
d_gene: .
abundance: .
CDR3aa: ASSESLGQPQH

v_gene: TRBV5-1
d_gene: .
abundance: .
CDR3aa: ASSLGRWGETEAF

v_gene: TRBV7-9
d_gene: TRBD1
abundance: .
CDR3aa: ASSTQTGPPATNSPLH

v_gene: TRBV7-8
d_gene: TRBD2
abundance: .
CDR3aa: ASSLRLAGGQGEQF

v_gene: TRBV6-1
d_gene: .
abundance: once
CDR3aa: ASSESRPLRGTEAF

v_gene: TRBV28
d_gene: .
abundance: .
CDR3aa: ATGRPGVPEAF

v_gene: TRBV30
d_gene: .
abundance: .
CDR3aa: AWGVGWGAFEYEQY

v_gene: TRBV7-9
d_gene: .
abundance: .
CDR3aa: ASSLGDTYNQPQH

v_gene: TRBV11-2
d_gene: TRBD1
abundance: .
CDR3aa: ASSLVGTGGEKLF